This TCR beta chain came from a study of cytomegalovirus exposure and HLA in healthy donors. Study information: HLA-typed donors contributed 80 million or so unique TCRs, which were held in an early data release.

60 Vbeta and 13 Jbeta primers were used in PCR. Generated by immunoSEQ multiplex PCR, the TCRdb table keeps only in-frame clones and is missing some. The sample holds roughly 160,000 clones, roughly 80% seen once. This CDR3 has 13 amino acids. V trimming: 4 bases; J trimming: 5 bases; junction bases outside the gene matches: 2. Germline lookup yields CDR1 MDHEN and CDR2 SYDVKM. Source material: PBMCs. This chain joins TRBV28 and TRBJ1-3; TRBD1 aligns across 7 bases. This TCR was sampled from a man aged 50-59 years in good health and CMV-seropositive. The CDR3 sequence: CASSWDSRNTIYF. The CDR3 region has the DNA TGTGCCAGCAGTTGGGACAGCCGAAACACCATATATTTT. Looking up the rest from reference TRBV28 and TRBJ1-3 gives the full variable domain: DVKVTQSSRYLVKRTGEKVFLECVQDMDHENMFWYRQDPGLGLRLIYFSYDVKMKEKGDIPEGYSVSREKKERFSLILESASTNQTSMYLCASSWDSRNTIYFGEGSWLTVV.